This passage covers 27 T cell receptor beta chains from one sample sequenced in a study of cytomegalovirus exposure and HLA in healthy donors. The primer mix had 60 Vbeta and 13 Jbeta primers. Some clones are missing from TCRdb's copy, which holds only in-frame ones; the method was immunoSEQ multiplex PCR. The data hold some 120,000 clones, with roughly 18% observed a single time. Sequencing used PBMCs. All receptors derive from a female donor in good health and CMV-seropositive.

This clone was observed a few times. J is TRBJ2-7 and V is TRBV11-2, with D possibly matching TRBD2 (6 bases). CDR1 is SGHAT, CDR2 FQNNGV, per germline. The CDR3 is 15 residues long. V was cut by 1 base and J by 4 bases, with 14 bases left in between. The CDR3 region has the DNA TGTGCCAGCAGCTTAGTTTCGGGGGAGATTTACGAGCAGTACTTC. This gives the protein CASSLVSGEIYEQYF.

The CDR3 nucleotides read TGTGCCACCAGCGGACCACTAGCGGGGATGAAACAAGAGACCCAGTACTTC. Protein: CATSGPLAGMKQETQYF. This sequence joins TRBV15 and TRBJ2-5, with 10 bases matching TRBD2. The germline gives CDR1 LNHNV, CDR2 YYDKDF (reference sequence). The CDR3 has 17 amino acids. J gave up 2 bases and V 5 bases, and 11 bases lay outside the gene matches.

This clone was counted a few times. V usage is TRBV15 and J usage is TRBJ2-7, with TRBD1 identical over 7 bases. This CDR3 is built from 16 residues. The V gene end was trimmed by 2 bases and the J gene end by 3 bases; junction bases not matched to a gene: 10. Germline V gene sequence: CDR1 LNHNV, CDR2 YYDKDF (reference sequence). The DNA for the CDR3 is TGTGCCACCAGCAGAAATCCGGGACAGATCCACTACGAGCAGTACTTC. It translates to CATSRNPGQIHYEQYF.

This clone was seen more than once but under ten times. The chain has TRBV5-4 and TRBJ2-2, with D hard to call. Trimming took off 2 bases at V and 5 bases at J, with 13 bases between the two ends. Germline values: CDR1 SGHNT, CDR2 YYREEE (reference sequence). The CDR3 is made up of 15 amino acids. The CDR3 reads CASSFTGGSTGELFF. As DNA, the CDR3 is TGTGCCAGCAGCTTTACGGGTGGCTCAACCGGGGAGCTGTTTTTT.

In its sample, this clone was seen a few times. The V gene is TRBV12-5, the J gene TRBJ2-5, with 12 bases lining up with TRBD2. The CDR3 contains 17 residues. The trim removed 0 bases at V and 5 bases at J, leaving 7 bases unmatched. Germline loops: CDR1 LGHNT, CDR2 FRNRAP. In DNA form, the CDR3 reads TGTGCTAGTGGTTTGGTCTCTAGCGGGAGGGCCGATGAGACCCAGTACTTC. It specifies CASGLVSSGRADETQYF. The whole variable domain, remainder taken from reference TRBV12-5 and TRBJ2-5, is DARVTQTPRHKVTEMGQEVTMRCQPILGHNTVFWYRQTMMQGLELLAYFRNRAPLDDSGMPKDRFSAEMPDATLATLKIQPSEPRDSAVYFCASGLVSSGRADETQYFGPGTRLLVL.

The rearrangement links TRBV19 to TRBJ1-1; 7 bases line up with TRBD1. The CDR3 consists of 13 residues. Germline CDR1 LNHDA, CDR2 SQIVND (reference sequence). V lost 2 bases, J lost 9 bases, and 6 bases stayed unmatched. The CDR3 DNA is TGTGCCAGTAGTATATTTGGGACAGCACAAGCTTTCTTT. Residues: CASSIFGTAQAFF.

This rearrangement joins TRBV28 to TRBJ1-1; TRBD1 matches 8 bases. CDR1 MDHEN and CDR2 SYDVKM come from the germline V gene. This CDR3 is built from 14 residues. J was trimmed by 5 bases and V by 11 bases; bases with no gene match: 13. The CDR3 is CAGYKTGEYTEAFF. The CDR3 DNA follows: TGTGCCGGATATAAGACAGGGGAATATACTGAAGCTTTCTTT.

This clone was observed a handful of times. The chain joins TRBV9 to TRBJ1-4; D possibly corresponds to TRBD1 (5 bases). The CDR3 extends over 15 amino acids. Trimming removed 0 bases at V and 5 bases at J, with 11 bases between. The V gene's germline CDR1 is SGDLS and CDR2 YYNGEE. This CDR3 reads CASSVAGVLNEKLFF. The CDR3 region has the DNA TGTGCCAGCAGCGTAGCGGGGGTCTTAAATGAAAAACTGTTTTTT.

The chain recombines TRBV6-1 with TRBJ2-3, with a possible D match to TRBD2 (6 bases). V lost 3 bases, J lost 4 bases, and 14 bases lay in between. The germline V gene has CDR1 MNHNS and CDR2 SASEGT. The CDR3 covers 15 residues. CDR3 DNA: TGTGCCAGCAGTGACGGTCTGGGGGGATCAGATACGCAGTATTTT. Amino acid sequence: CASSDGLGGSDTQYF.

This clone was counted between two and nine times. The V call is TRBV4-2, the J call TRBJ1-5; 10 nucleotides align to TRBD1. The CDR3 totals 17 residues. Trimming removed 3 bases from V and 4 bases from J; junction bases left unmatched: 9. Looked up from germline, CDR1 is LGHNA and CDR2 is YNFKEQ. The CDR3 nucleotides read TGTGCCAGCAGCCAGCAGCCCGGACAGGGGGTTAATCAGCCCCAGCATTTT. Translation: CASSQQPGQGVNQPQHF.

This clone was detected a few times. The chain carries TRBV5-1 and TRBJ2-1; D not certain. CDR3 length: 11 residues. Germline lookup yields CDR1 SGHRS and CDR2 YFSETQ. Trimming stripped 2 bases from V and 9 bases from J, with 6 bases between. The CDR3 protein is CASSFLSEQFF. The CDR3 DNA sequence: TGCGCCAGCAGCTTTCTATCTGAGCAGTTCTTC.

This clone was found a few times. This sequence joins TRBV18 and TRBJ1-2; the D gene is possibly TRBD1 (5 bases). This CDR3 has 14 amino acids. Trimming left V 4 bases short and J 0 bases short, with 9 bases between. Looked up from germline, CDR1 is KGHSH and CDR2 is LQKENI. The CDR3 bases are TGTGCCAGCTCACTTGACAGATCTAACTATGGCTACACCTTC. This translates into CASSLDRSNYGYTF. The full variable domain, its missing parts supplied by reference TRBV18 and TRBJ1-2, is NAGVMQNPRHLVRRRGQEARLRCSPMKGHSHVYWYRQLPEEGLKFMVYLQKENIIDESGMPKERFSAEFPKEGPSILRIQQVVRGDSAAYFCASSLDRSNYGYTFGSGTRLTVV.

This clone was detected a few times. The rearrangement links TRBV29-1 to TRBJ2-1, with 11 positions matching TRBD2. V shed 5 bases, J shed 5 bases, and the junction held 5 bases outside the gene matches. The CDR3 length is 14 residues. CDR1 and CDR2 from the germline V gene are SQVTM and ANQGSEA. CDR3 coding DNA: TGCAGCGTTTTACTAGCGGGAGAACACAATGAGCAGTTCTTC. Translated: CSVLLAGEHNEQFF.

The chain employs TRBV7-8 and TRBJ2-3; 9 positions agree with TRBD2. V lost 3 bases, J lost 2 bases, and 12 bases stayed unmatched. Germline V gene data show CDR1 as SGHVS and CDR2 as FQNEAQ. The CDR3 contains 18 residues. The DNA for the CDR3 is TGTGCCAGCAGCTTTCTCGGTCGGACTAGCGAAAACACAGATACGCAGTATTTT. Residues: CASSFLGRTSENTDTQYF.

The gene calls are TRBV9 and TRBJ2-7; tentative D call: TRBD2 (6 bases). Germline-derived CDR1 and CDR2 are SGDLS and YYNGEE. CDR3 size: 12 residues. V lost 3 bases to trimming and J lost 7 bases, with 11 bases between them. The CDR3 protein is CASSEGGGEQYF. CDR3 nucleotides: TGTGCCAGCAGCGAGGGAGGAGGAGAGCAGTACTTC.

This clone has only a few counts. The chain uses TRBV19 and TRBJ2-5; maybe TRBD2 (6 bases). CDR3 length equals 16 residues. V lost 4 bases and J lost 4, with 19 bases in between. From germline, CDR1 is LNHDA and CDR2 SQIVND (reference sequence). CDR3 residues: CASSTTRFGAGETQYF. The CDR3 bases are TGTGCCAGTAGTACGACTAGGTTTGGTGCTGGAGAGACCCAGTACTTC. The entire variable domain, with the rest obtained from reference TRBV19 and TRBJ2-5, is as follows: DGGITQSPKYLFRKEGQNVTLSCEQNLNHDAMYWYRQDPGQGLRLIYYSQIVNDFQKGDIAEGYSVSREKKESFPLTVTSAQKNPTAFYLCASSTTRFGAGETQYFGPGTRLLVL.

The chain couples TRBV27 to TRBJ2-7, with a tentative D call TRBD2 (5 bases). Germline V CDR1 and CDR2: MNHEY, SMNVEV (reference sequence). V gave up 7 bases and J gave up 4 bases, with 23 bases separating them. This CDR3 has 16 amino acids. The chain's CDR3 is CASNPLGAKYLYEQYF. The CDR3 DNA sequence: TGTGCCAGCAACCCTCTGGGAGCAAAATATTTGTACGAGCAGTACTTC.

The J gene is TRBJ1-1, the V gene TRBV18; D possibly corresponds to TRBD1 (5 bases). V was clipped by 6 bases and J by 3 bases, with 11 bases between them. CDR1 is KGHSH and CDR2 is LQKENI in the germline V gene. There are 13 residues in the CDR3. As DNA, the CDR3 is TGTGCCAGCTCGGGTGGGGCTGACACTGAAGCTTTCTTT. This gives the protein CASSGGADTEAFF.

The chain uses TRBV7-9 and TRBJ2-7; weak D call: TRBD2 (5 bases). The germline gives CDR1 SEHNR, CDR2 FQNEAQ (reference sequence). Trimming stripped 1 base from V and 3 bases from J, with 10 bases between. The length of the CDR3 is 14 residues. In nucleotides, the CDR3 is TGTGCCAGCAGCTTAGAAGGGAGCTACTACGAGCAGTACTTC. As protein: CASSLEGSYYEQYF.

The CDR3 sequence is CASSLELTSSTDTQYF. CDR3 coding DNA: TGTGCCAGCAGCTTAGAACTAACTTCTAGCACAGATACGCAGTATTTT. The V and J genes are TRBV7-8 and TRBJ2-3; D unclear. V lost 1 base and J 0 bases, leaving 11 bases between the germline ends. Per germline, CDR1 SGHVS and CDR2 FQNEAQ. There are 16 residues in the CDR3.

J is TRBJ2-1 and V is TRBV25-1; a weak D match, TRBD1 (6 bases). The germline V gene encodes CDR1 MGHDK and CDR2 SYGVNS. This CDR3 is built from 15 residues. Trimming pared 5 bases from V and 2 bases from J, leaving 13 bases between. In DNA form, the CDR3 reads TGTGCCAGCAGTATGCAGGGGACACCCTACAATGAGCAGTTCTTC. This sequence encodes CASSMQGTPYNEQFF.

The chain carries TRBV5-6 and TRBJ2-7; D may be TRBD2 (6 bases). The germline V and J ends were trimmed by 4 bases and 6 bases, with 23 bases remaining between them. Germline CDR1 reads SGHDT; CDR2 reads YYEEEE. The CDR3 covers 16 residues. The CDR3 DNA reads as TGTGCCAGCAGCGGGGCTTCGGGACTCCGGTCTCTCGAGCAGTACTTC. Translation gives CASSGASGLRSLEQYF.

This chain joins TRBV11-3 and TRBJ2-1; D is possibly TRBD1 (5 bases). Looked up from germline, CDR1 is SGHNT and CDR2 is YENEEA. V was clipped by 5 bases and J by 0 bases, with 11 bases between them. This CDR3 region has 15 residues. The CDR3 sequence: CASSPRANSYNEQFF. In nucleotides, the CDR3 is TGTGCCAGCAGCCCCAGGGCCAACTCCTACAATGAGCAGTTCTTC.

The chain uses TRBV11-2 and TRBJ1-1; the D gene is possibly TRBD1 (5 bases). The ends were cut back, 4 bases at V and 4 bases at J, with 13 bases in the middle. Germline V lookup: CDR1 SGHAT, CDR2 FQNNGV. The CDR3 runs to 14 residues. CDR3 in DNA: TGTGCCAGCAGCTCCTTACGCAGGGCCACTGAAGCTTTCTTT. This codes for CASSSLRRATEAFF.

The chain carries TRBV30 and TRBJ2-3, with a weak D call TRBD1 (5 bases). V was clipped by 4 bases and J by 0 bases, with 11 bases between them. Germline V CDR1 and CDR2: GTSNPN, SVGIG (reference sequence). The CDR3 contains 14 residues. CDR3 bases: TGTGCCTGGACGCAGGGTAAGAGCACAGATACGCAGTATTTT. It yields the protein CAWTQGKSTDTQYF.

This clone was seen more than once but under ten times. The chain couples TRBV2 to TRBJ1-2, with 7 bases fitting TRBD1. The germline gives CDR1 SNHLY, CDR2 FYNNEI. This CDR3 has 13 residues. V trimming: 5 bases; J trimming: 8 bases; junction bases outside the gene matches: 8. The CDR3 region has the DNA TGTGCCAGCAGTTTTAACAGGGGTGGGGGCTACACCTTC. Residues: CASSFNRGGGYTF.

This chain uses TRBV6-5 with TRBJ2-5, with a possible D match to TRBD2 (7 bases). Trimming took off 6 bases at V and 5 bases at J, with 13 bases between the two ends. The CDR3 covers 13 residues. Germline V CDR1 and CDR2: MNHEY, SVGAGI. In DNA, the CDR3 is TGTGCCAGCAGGTTTGGGAGGGGGGAGACCCAGTACTTC. Residues: CASRFGRGETQYF.